These 11 T cell receptor beta chains came from one sample sequenced in a study of cytomegalovirus exposure and HLA in healthy donors. Both 60 Vbeta primers and 13 Jbeta primers went into the PCR. The assay was immunoSEQ multiplex PCR, and TCRdb's table has in-frame clones only and misses some. The repertoire has 90,000 to 110,000 clones, more than 80% of them found once; the top ten carry about 5.9%. Sequencing input: PBMCs. The receptor set was obtained from a man aged 18 to 29 in good health and CMV-seronegative.

J is TRBJ1-1 and V is TRBV13; D possibly corresponds to TRBD1 (5 bases). Trimming cost V 6 bases and J 9 bases, with 20 bases left between them. The germline V gene has CDR1 PRHDT and CDR2 FYEKMQ (reference sequence). CDR3 length equals 14 residues. The CDR3 DNA sequence: TGTGCCAGCAGGTCAGGTCGGGGGAGGCTTCAAGCTTTCTTT. This sequence encodes CASRSGRGRLQAFF.

V is TRBV6-6 and J is TRBJ1-5, with D maybe TRBD1 (5 bases). Germline CDR1 reads MNHNY; CDR2 reads SVGAGI (reference sequence). The CDR3 covers 15 residues. The V end was cut by 3 bases, the J end by 4 bases, with 13 bases between. The CDR3 loop is CASSYSSQGNQPQHF. The CDR3 coding sequence is TGTGCCAGCAGTTATTCAAGTCAGGGTAATCAGCCCCAGCATTTT.

This clone showed up just once. The gene calls are TRBV11-2 and TRBJ1-1; the match to TRBD1 covers 7 bases. The length of the CDR3 is 14 residues. J lost 5 bases, V lost 3 bases, and 6 bases had no gene match. Per the germline V gene, CDR1 is SGHAT and CDR2 is FQNNGV. In DNA form, the CDR3 reads TGTGCCAGCAGCTTCGAGGGGGCGACGACTGAAGCTTTCTTT. It translates to CASSFEGATTEAFF. The full variable domain, completed using reference TRBV11-2 and TRBJ1-1, is EAGVAQSPRYKIIEKRQSVAFWCNPISGHATLYWYQQILGQGPKLLIQFQNNGVVDDSQLPKDRFSAERLKGVDSTLKIQPAKLEDSAVYLCASSFEGATTEAFFGQGTRLTVV.

The chain carries TRBV7-3 and TRBJ1-1; TRBD1 might be the D (6 bases). CDR1 and CDR2 (germline): SGHTA, FQGTGA. The V end lost 10 bases, the J end lost 1 base, and 16 bases lay between the germline ends. This CDR3 is 14 amino acids long. The CDR3 DNA is TGTGCCACCACACCGGGACATAAGAACACTGAAGCTTTCTTT. Translation: CATTPGHKNTEAFF.

The genes are TRBV6-6 and TRBJ1-4, with a weak D call TRBD1 (6 bases). Trimming removed 2 bases from V and 7 bases from J, with 14 bases in between. The germline V gene has CDR1 MNHNY and CDR2 SVGAGI (reference sequence). CDR3 size: 15 residues. The CDR3 bases are TGTGCCAGCAGTTACACGGCAGGGGCCAGTGAAAAACTGTTTTTT. Translating gives CASSYTAGASEKLFF.

This chain links TRBV30 with TRBJ2-3; D is uncertain. The V end lost 0 bases, the J end lost 1 base, and 14 bases lay between the germline ends. Germline loops: CDR1 GTSNPN, CDR2 SVGIG (reference sequence). CDR3 size: 16 residues. The CDR3 spells CAWSVRLQMGTDTQYF. CDR3 DNA sequence: TGTGCCTGGAGTGTTAGACTGCAGATGGGCACAGATACGCAGTATTTT.

The rearrangement links TRBV28 to TRBJ2-2, with D unresolved. This CDR3 is 12 amino acids long. V was pared by 2 bases and J by 7 bases, with 5 bases between. CDR1 is MDHEN and CDR2 is SYDVKM in the germline V gene. CDR3 DNA sequence: TGTGCCAGCAGTTTAATCTACGGGGAGCTGTTTTTT. The encoded protein is CASSLIYGELFF.

The V call is TRBV6-5, the J call TRBJ1-3, with 7 positions matching TRBD1. The CDR3 length is 16 residues. The V gene end was trimmed by 4 bases and the J gene end by 0 bases; junction bases not matched to a gene: 6. Germline CDR1 MNHEY, CDR2 SVGAGI. The CDR3, as DNA: TGTGCCAGCAGTTTAAAGGGGGCCCCCTCTGGAAACACCATATATTTT. Its translation is CASSLKGAPSGNTIYF.

Only one count was recorded for this clone. The chain carries TRBV9 and TRBJ2-7; TRBD1 might be the D (6 bases). CDR1 and CDR2 from the germline V gene are SGDLS and YYNGEE. V gave up 2 bases and J gave up 0 bases, with 12 bases separating them. This CDR3 is 15 amino acids long. The CDR3 DNA reads TGTGCCAGCAGCGTTTTGGGGGCTAGCTCCTACGAGCAGTACTTC. It yields the protein CASSVLGASSYEQYF.

V usage is TRBV28 and J usage is TRBJ1-3; TRBD1 matches at 7 bases. The V gene end was trimmed by 8 bases and the J gene end by 0 bases; junction bases not matched to a gene: 4. This CDR3 contains 14 residues. Germline values: CDR1 MDHEN, CDR2 SYDVKM. The CDR3 DNA follows: TGTGCCAGCCTGGGACAGCTCTCTGGAAACACCATATATTTT. Translation gives CASLGQLSGNTIYF.

This rearrangement joins TRBV11-2 to TRBJ2-7, with 7 bases that match TRBD1. CDR1 and CDR2 from the germline V gene are SGHAT and FQNNGV. The junction had 15 bases not matched to a gene; V was cut back by 5 bases and J by 5 bases. The CDR3 spans 16 residues. The CDR3, as DNA: TGTGCCAGCAGCCTCCTAACAGGGGCTTCAAGGGACGAGCAGTACTTC. Its protein product is CASSLLTGASRDEQYF.